These 25 T cell receptor beta chains share one sample of origin, sequenced in a study of T cell repertoires in cytomegalovirus infection. TCRdb reprocessed the reads via MiXCR and lists one record per CDR3 protein. The sample lists some 320,000 distinct CDR3 sequences, more than 9% occurring once. Source material: PBMCs. The receptors here all came from a human donor in good health (CMV status not recorded). Some clones in this sample may be carry-over from other donors' samples.

The table lists this clonotype with many counts. A read error may produce the germline difference seen at one junction end. J is TRBJ1-1 and V is TRBV12-3 or TRBV12-4; D is uncertain. The CDR3 sequence is 13 residues long. The CDR3, as DNA: TGTGCCAGCACTTTAAGTGGAGGGACTGAAGCTTTCTTT. Its translation is CASTLSGGTEAFF.

This clonotype was found many times. CDR3 residues: CASSLALGGENYGYTF. The CDR3 bases are TGTGCCAGCAGCTTGGCCTTGGGCGGGGAAAACTATGGCTACACCTTC. V gene TRBV5-4 combines with J gene TRBJ1-2; D is ambiguous. Per germline, CDR1 SGHNT and CDR2 YYREEE (reference sequence). This CDR3 is 16 amino acids long. The ends were cut back, 0 bases at V and 2 bases at J, with 14 bases in the middle.

The chain couples TRBV14 to TRBJ1-2; TRBD1 matches 8 bases. After removal of 0 bases from V and 5 bases from J, the junction contained 2 bases not matched to a gene. The CDR3 runs 14 residues. CDR1 and CDR2 (germline): SGHDN, FVKESK. CDR3 sequence: CASSQDNRGYGYTF. The CDR3 DNA reads TGTGCCAGCAGCCAAGATAACAGGGGGTATGGCTACACCTTC.

The chain has TRBV5-1 and TRBJ1-4; 7 positions agree with TRBD1. CDR1 SGHRS and CDR2 YFSETQ come from the germline V gene. CDR3 length equals 16 residues. V shed 1 base and J 7 bases; nucleotides not matched to a gene: 10. The CDR3 DNA sequence: TGCGCCAGCAGCTTGTCCCCACAGGGGTCTAGTGAAAAACTGTTTTTT. Translation: CASSLSPQGSSEKLFF.

This clonotype was counted ten times or more. The chain recombines TRBV7-2 with TRBJ2-1, with TRBD2 matching over 7 bases. Germline V lookup: CDR1 SGHTA, CDR2 FQGNSA. V lost 4 bases, J lost 12 bases, and 15 bases stayed unmatched. The CDR3 has 15 residues. The CDR3 nucleotides read TGTGCCAGCAGCTCTGGAGTAGCGGGCTCGGGGGGGCAGTTCTTC. It encodes CASSSGVAGSGGQFF.

This clonotype was counted many times. The rearrangement joins TRBV11-2 to TRBJ2-2; D tentatively fits TRBD1 or TRBD2 (5 bases each). Deletions cut 1 base from V and 4 bases from J, with 13 bases between. The length of the CDR3 is 16 residues. Germline V gene lookup returns CDR1 SGHAT and CDR2 FQNNGV. The CDR3 DNA is TGTGCCAGCAGCTTAGCCGGGGCAGGCGCCACCGGGGAGCTGTTTTTT. Protein sequence: CASSLAGAGATGELFF.

Many counts were recorded for this clonotype. The V gene is TRBV19, the J gene TRBJ2-1, with 13 bases that match TRBD2. CDR1 and CDR2 from the germline V gene are LNHDA and SQIVND (reference sequence). The CDR3 has 15 residues. The V and J ends lost 7 bases and 7 bases, in that order; junction bases with no gene match: 7. CDR3 sequence (DNA): TGTGCCAGTATTGGACTAGCGGGAGCGGGGAATGAGCAGTTCTTC. Protein sequence: CASIGLAGAGNEQFF.

This clonotype was picked up a small number of times. The J gene is TRBJ2-4, the V gene TRBV11-1, with D possibly being TRBD1 (5 bases). The CDR3 sequence is 14 residues long. Trimming took 2 bases from V and 2 from J, leaving 7 bases between them. Germline-derived CDR1 and CDR2 are SGHAT and FQDESV (reference sequence). CDR3 sequence: CASSLQGSKNIQYF. The DNA of the CDR3 is TGTGCCAGCAGCTTACAGGGTTCCAAAAACATTCAGTACTTC.

The sample holds many counts of this clonotype. The V and J genes are TRBV11-2 and TRBJ2-5; D is unresolved. The CDR3 length is 14 residues. Between the trimmed V and J ends, which lost 5 bases and 4 bases, there was a span of 14 bases. CDR1 and CDR2 (germline): SGHAT, FQNNGV. The CDR3 DNA follows: TGTGCCAGCAGCCAAACTCTGGGTCGAGAGACCCAGTACTTC. Amino acid sequence: CASSQTLGRETQYF. Using reference TRBV11-2 and TRBJ2-5 for the parts outside the CDR3, the full variable domain is EAGVAQSPRYKIIEKRQSVAFWCNPISGHATLYWYQQILGQGPKLLIQFQNNGVVDDSQLPKDRFSAERLKGVDSTLKIQPAKLEDSAVYLCASSQTLGRETQYFGPGTRLLVL.

This clonotype appeared once. A single base separates this from a much larger clone, so it may be a read error. The chain links TRBV12-3 or TRBV12-4 to TRBJ2-3; tentatively, D is TRBD2 (5 bases). The V gene lost 2 bases and the J gene lost 4 bases, with 16 bases spanning the gap. This CDR3 comprises 16 residues. The CDR3 region is CASSLSGPRSADTQYF. The CDR3 nucleotides are TGTGCCAGCAGTTTATCTGGACCTCGTAGCGCAGATACGCAGTATTTT.

V is TRBV27 and J is TRBJ1-1; D is undetermined. The CDR3 is made up of 13 amino acids. Deletions cut 6 bases from V and 5 bases from J, with 13 bases between. Germline V gene lookup returns CDR1 MNHEY and CDR2 SMNVEV (reference sequence). The CDR3 region is CASSLTSWTEAFF. The DNA for the CDR3 is TGTGCCAGCAGCCTCACAAGTTGGACTGAAGCTTTCTTT.

The chain has TRBV28 and TRBJ1-2; a possible D gene is TRBD1 (5 bases). CDR1 is MDHEN, CDR2 SYDVKM, per germline. The V end was cut by 6 bases, the J end by 0 bases, with 8 bases between. The CDR3 totals 13 residues. CDR3: CASRQGTNYGYTF. The CDR3 nucleotides are TGTGCCAGCAGGCAGGGAACTAACTATGGCTACACCTTC.

This clonotype was counted a few times. This rearrangement joins TRBV7-6 to TRBJ2-1; 9 nucleotides agree with TRBD2. V shed 3 bases and J 5 bases; nucleotides not matched to a gene: 11. The CDR3 totals 17 residues. Germline lookup yields CDR1 SGHVS and CDR2 FNYEAQ. The CDR3 reads CASSFNLAGVSHNEQFF. The CDR3, as DNA: TGTGCCAGCAGCTTCAATTTAGCGGGAGTATCCCACAATGAGCAGTTCTTC.

The chain recombines TRBV7-9 with TRBJ1-1; maybe TRBD1 (5 bases). The CDR3 sequence is 18 residues long. The V gene lost 0 bases and the J gene lost 0 bases, with 17 bases spanning the gap. The germline V gene has CDR1 SEHNR and CDR2 FQNEAQ (reference sequence). CDR3 bases: TGTGCCAGCAGCTTAGCGTGGGACTCACCGAACATGAACACTGAAGCTTTCTTT. Translation gives CASSLAWDSPNMNTEAFF.

This clonotype occurred a few times. This rearrangement joins TRBV27 to TRBJ1-2; no definite D call. Between the trimmed V and J ends, which lost 6 bases and 0 bases, there was a span of 14 bases. Germline CDR1 reads MNHEY; CDR2 reads SMNVEV (reference sequence). The CDR3 covers 15 residues. The CDR3 DNA sequence: TGTGCCAGCAGACCCTTTAGAGAATCTAACTATGGCTACACCTTC. This gives the protein CASRPFRESNYGYTF.

This clonotype was detected only a few times. The CDR3 nucleotides read TGTGCCAGCAGTTCCGCCCCGGGACAGGGAACCTACGAGCAGTACTTC. Protein: CASSSAPGQGTYEQYF. The V call is TRBV27, the J call TRBJ2-7; TRBD1 matches 9 bases. With 4 bases clipped from V and 2 bases from J, the junction kept 9 bases outside the gene matches. The length of the CDR3 is 16 residues. Germline V gene data show CDR1 as MNHEY and CDR2 as SMNVEV (reference sequence).

The table lists this clonotype with many counts. The chain joins TRBV11-1 to TRBJ1-1, with 10 positions matching TRBD1. Germline CDR1 SGHAT, CDR2 FQDESV (reference sequence). J was trimmed by 4 bases and V by 4 bases; bases with no gene match: 6. This CDR3 spans 15 amino acids. The CDR3 DNA reads as TGTGCCAGCAGCTACGGACAGGGGGTTTTCACTGAAGCTTTCTTT. It is translated as CASSYGQGVFTEAFF.

This sequence joins TRBV12-3 or TRBV12-4 and TRBJ1-4; 7 nucleotides line up with TRBD1. V trimming: 3 bases; J trimming: 7 bases; junction bases outside the gene matches: 8. CDR3 length: 15 residues. In DNA form, the CDR3 reads TGTGCCAGCAGTTTGAGACAGGGTACGCGTGAAAAACTGTTTTTT. Translating gives CASSLRQGTREKLFF.

This clonotype came up many times. The V and J genes are TRBV19 and TRBJ2-2; D gene ambiguous. The V end lost 1 base, the J end lost 0 bases, and 6 bases lay between the germline ends. The CDR3 spans 15 residues. Germline V gene data show CDR1 as LNHDA and CDR2 as SQIVND (reference sequence). CDR3 residues: CASSIGGTNTGELFF. The CDR3 bases are TGTGCCAGTAGTATAGGGGGAACGAACACCGGGGAGCTGTTTTTT.

This clonotype was recorded a few times. This chain connects TRBV5-4 to TRBJ2-2; D is unclear. Trimming removed 1 base at V and 4 bases at J, with 8 bases between. The CDR3 covers 14 residues. Germline CDR1 and CDR2: SGHNT and YYREEE (reference sequence). CDR3 bases: TGTGCCAGCAGCTTGATCGCGACCACCGGGGAGCTGTTTTTT. Translated: CASSLIATTGELFF.

This clonotype came up many times. The CDR3 DNA is TGTGCCAGCAGAAAAGGACAGCCCAGTCAGCCCCAGCATTTT. Protein product: CASRKGQPSQPQHF. The genes are TRBV6-2 or TRBV6-3 and TRBJ1-5; possibly TRBD1 for D (6 bases). Germline V gives CDR1 MNHEY, CDR2 SVGEGT. This CDR3 comprises 14 residues. The V end lost 6 bases, the J end lost 6 bases, and 15 bases lay between the germline ends.

Concerning this clonotype: A much larger clone sits a single nucleotide away, making a read error possible. V and J are TRBV7-6 and TRBJ2-3; 8 bases line up with TRBD2. V dropped 7 bases and J dropped 3; count of bases not matched to a gene: 9. Germline V gene data show CDR1 as SGHVS and CDR2 as FNYEAQ. The CDR3 has 15 amino acids. The CDR3 coding sequence is TGTGCCAGCAACCCTAGGCGGGAGGTTACAGATACGCAGTATTTT. Protein sequence: CASNPRREVTDTQYF.

Of note for this clonotype: Just one base apart from a much larger clone, this may be a read error. The chain is built from TRBV7-3 and TRBJ2-7; D remains unclear. V was shortened by 5 bases and J by 8 bases, with 7 bases between the two germline ends. CDR1 and CDR2 (germline): SGHTA, FQGTGA. This CDR3 region has 10 residues. The CDR3 DNA sequence: TGTGCCAGCAGCCTCCGCAAGCAGTACTTC. This translates into CASSLRKQYF. Filled out from reference TRBV7-3 and TRBJ2-7, the complete variable domain reads GAGVSQTPSNKVTEKGKYVELRCDPISGHTALYWYRQSLGQGPEFLIYFQGTGAADDSGLPNDRFFAVRPEGSVSTLKIQRTERGDSAVYLCASSLRKQYFGPGTRLTVT.

In this sample, this clonotype turned up a few times. The V and J genes are TRBV10-3 and TRBJ1-6; D gene unclear. Germline CDR1 is ENHRY and CDR2 is SYGVKD. The CDR3 extends over 15 amino acids. V was clipped by 4 bases and J by 6 bases, with 13 bases between them. CDR3 sequence: CAISAEGSSNSPLHF. The CDR3 DNA reads TGTGCCATCAGTGCGGAGGGATCGAGTAATTCACCCCTCCACTTT.

This clonotype was counted between two and nine times. This chain links TRBV15 with TRBJ2-7; weak D call: TRBD2 (5 bases). The CDR3 sequence is 16 residues long. Germline lookup yields CDR1 LNHNV and CDR2 YYDKDF (reference sequence). Trimming took off 0 bases at V and 2 bases at J, with 14 bases between the two ends. The CDR3: CATSREGGSSTYEQYF. The CDR3 DNA is TGTGCCACCAGCAGAGAAGGAGGCAGCAGCACCTACGAGCAGTACTTC.